The T cell receptor (beta chain) described here comes from a study of blood T cells in healthy people across ages. General study points: Greater diversity and more naive CD4+ cells were seen in long-lived donors than in aged donors.

In its sample, this clonotype was seen many times. Its matching antigen is unknown. The CDR3 is 17 amino acids. Per the germline V gene, CDR1 is SGHRS and CDR2 is YFSETQ. Deletions cut 5 bases from V and 9 bases from J, with 27 bases between. A second roughly 6 to 12 cycle PCR used barcoded and J-beta primers. TCRdb used MiXCR to reprocess the 5' RACE reads, holding one entry per CDR3 protein. The data hold roughly 1,500,000 distinct CDR3 sequences, with about 40% observed a single time. The chain employs TRBV5-1 and TRBJ2-1; TRBD2 is a possible D gene (7 bases). The sequencing sample was made of blood. The TCR was taken from a woman between 18 and 29 years old in good health. The DNA for the CDR3 is TGCGCCAGCAGTCAGTCCGACTGGAGGGGGGGTAGAAGTGAGCAGTTCTTC. This encodes CASSQSDWRGGRSEQFF. Complete variable domain (other parts from reference TRBV5-1 and TRBJ2-1): KAGVTQTPRYLIKTRGQQVTLSCSPISGHRSVSWYQQTPGQGLQFLFEYFSETQRNKGNFPGRFSGRQFSNSRSEMNVSTLELGDSALYLCASSQSDWRGGRSEQFFGPGTRLTVL.